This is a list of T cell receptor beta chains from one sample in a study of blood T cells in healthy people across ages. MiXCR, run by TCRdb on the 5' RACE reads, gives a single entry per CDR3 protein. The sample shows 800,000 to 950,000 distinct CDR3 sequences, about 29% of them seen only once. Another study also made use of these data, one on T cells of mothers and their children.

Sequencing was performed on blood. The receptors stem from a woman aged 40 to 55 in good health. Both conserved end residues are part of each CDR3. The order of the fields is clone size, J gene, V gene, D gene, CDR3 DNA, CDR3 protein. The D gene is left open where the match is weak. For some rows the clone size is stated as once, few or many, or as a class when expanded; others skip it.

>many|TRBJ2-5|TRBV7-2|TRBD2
TGTGCCAGCAGCCCACGGGGGGTGCGGCAAGAGACCCAGTACTTC
CASSPRGVRQETQYF
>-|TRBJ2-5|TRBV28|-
TGTGCCAGCAGAATCCCGACAGTTAACAATGAGCAGTACTTC
CASRIPTVNNEQYF
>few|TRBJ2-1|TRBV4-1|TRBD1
TGCGCCAGCAGCCAGCCCCGGACAGGGTCCCATGAGCAGTTCTTC
CASSQPRTGSHEQFF
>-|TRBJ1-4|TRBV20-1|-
TGCAGTGCTGTTAGTAACGGGGATGGTGAAAAACTGTTTTTT
CSAVSNGDGEKLFF
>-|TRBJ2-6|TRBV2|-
TGTGCCAGCAGTGTGGCTTCGGGACGCTACTCTGGGGCCAACGTCCTGACTTTC
CASSVASGRYSGANVLTF
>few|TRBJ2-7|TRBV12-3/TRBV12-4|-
TGTGCCAGCAGTTCCAACAGACAGTTCTCCTACGAGCAGTACTTC
CASSSNRQFSYEQYF
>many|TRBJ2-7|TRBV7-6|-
TGTGCCAGCAGCTCCCAGGAGGGGTACGAGCAGTACTTC
CASSSQEGYEQYF
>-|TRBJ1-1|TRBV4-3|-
TGCGCCAGCAGCCAAGTTCCCACAGAGTCTACTGAAGCTTTCTTT
CASSQVPTESTEAFF
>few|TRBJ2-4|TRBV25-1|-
TGTGCCAGCAGTCCTAGTGACCCCCTAGGGGGGGGAAACATTCAGTACTTC
CASSPSDPLGGGNIQYF
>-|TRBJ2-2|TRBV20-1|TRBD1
TGCAGTGCTGAGGACAGGGGGCAGTTCGCGAACACCGGGGAGCTGTTTTTT
CSAEDRGQFANTGELFF
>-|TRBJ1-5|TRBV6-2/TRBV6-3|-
TGTACCAGCAGTTACCAGACCAAGGGTCAGCCCCAGCATTTT
CTSSYQTKGQPQHF
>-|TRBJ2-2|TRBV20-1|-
TGCAGTGCTAGGGGGAGACAACTAAACACCGGGGAGCTGTTTTTT
CSARGRQLNTGELFF
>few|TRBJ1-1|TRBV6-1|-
TGTGCCAGCAGTGAAATGAAAGGTGGCGCTTTCTTT
CASSEMKGGAFF
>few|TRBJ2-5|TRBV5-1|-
TGCGCCAGCAGCTTGGAGGGCAGGCGATGGCAAGAGACCCAGTACTTC
CASSLEGRRWQETQYF
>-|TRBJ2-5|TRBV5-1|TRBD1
TGCGCCAGCAGCGTGGGACAGTCACAAGAGACCCAGTACTTC
CASSVGQSQETQYF
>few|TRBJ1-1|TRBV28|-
TGTGCCAGCAGTTTGGGTGGGGCGAGGAGTACTGAAGCTTTCTTT
CASSLGGARSTEAFF
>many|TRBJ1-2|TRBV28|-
TGTGCCAGCAGAGTCCGGACAGTGGACTATGGCTACACCTTC
CASRVRTVDYGYTF
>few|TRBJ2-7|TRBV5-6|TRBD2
TGTGCCAGCAGCTGGGGGAGCGGGGGAATCTACGAGCAGTACTTC
CASSWGSGGIYEQYF
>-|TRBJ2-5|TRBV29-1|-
TGCAGCGTGGTCGCCAGCCAAGAGACCCAGTACTTC
CSVVASQETQYF
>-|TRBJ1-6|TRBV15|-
TGTGCCACCAGCGGTAACGAGTCACCCCTCCACTTT
CATSGNESPLHF
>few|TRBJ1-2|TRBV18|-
TGTGCCAGCTCACCCGAGGAACTAGGGGGCTACACCTTC
CASSPEELGGYTF
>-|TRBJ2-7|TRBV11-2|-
TGTGCCAGCAGCCCTACGCTGACGGATGCCTACGAGCAGTACTTC
CASSPTLTDAYEQYF
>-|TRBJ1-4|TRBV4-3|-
TGCGCCAGCAGCCAAGATCATGAAGGGGAATTCGGTGAAAAACTGTTTTTT
CASSQDHEGEFGEKLFF
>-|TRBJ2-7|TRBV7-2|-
TGTGCCAGCAGCTTAGCGGCGGGGAAGCAGTACTTC
CASSLAAGKQYF
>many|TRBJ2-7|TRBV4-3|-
TGCGCCAGCAGCCCCTTTCTCGTTTCCTACGAGCAGTACTTC
CASSPFLVSYEQYF
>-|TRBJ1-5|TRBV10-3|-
TGTGCCATCAGTGAGCAGGAATATCAGCCCCAGCATTTT
CAISEQEYQPQHF